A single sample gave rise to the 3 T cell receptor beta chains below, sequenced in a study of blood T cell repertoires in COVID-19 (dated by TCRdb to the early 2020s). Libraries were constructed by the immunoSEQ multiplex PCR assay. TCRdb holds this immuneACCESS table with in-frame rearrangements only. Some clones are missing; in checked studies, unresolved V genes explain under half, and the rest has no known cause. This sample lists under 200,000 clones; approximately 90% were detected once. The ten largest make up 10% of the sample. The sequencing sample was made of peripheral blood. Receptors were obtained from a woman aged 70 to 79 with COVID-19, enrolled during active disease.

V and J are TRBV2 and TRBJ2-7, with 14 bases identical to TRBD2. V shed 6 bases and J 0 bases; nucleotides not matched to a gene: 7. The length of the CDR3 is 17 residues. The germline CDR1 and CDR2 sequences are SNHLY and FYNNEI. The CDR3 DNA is TGTGCCAGCAGGGGCGGGACTAGCGGGGGACGCTCCTACGAGCAGTACTTC. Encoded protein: CASRGGTSGGRSYEQYF.

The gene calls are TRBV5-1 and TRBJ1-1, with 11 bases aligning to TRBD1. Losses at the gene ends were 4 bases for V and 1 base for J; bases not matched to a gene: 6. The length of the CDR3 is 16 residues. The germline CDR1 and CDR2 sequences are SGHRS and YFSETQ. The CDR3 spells CASSIGQGAGNTEAFF. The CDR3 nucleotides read TGCGCCAGCAGCATCGGACAGGGGGCGGGGAACACTGAAGCTTTCTTT.

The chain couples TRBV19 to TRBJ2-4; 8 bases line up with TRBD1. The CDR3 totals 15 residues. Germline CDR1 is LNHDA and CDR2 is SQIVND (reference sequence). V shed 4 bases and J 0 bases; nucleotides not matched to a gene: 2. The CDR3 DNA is TGTGCCAGTAGTAGACAGGGGTTAGCCAAAAACATTCAGTACTTC. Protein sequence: CASSRQGLAKNIQYF.